A single sample gave rise to the 26 T cell receptor beta chains below, sequenced in a study of blood T cell repertoires in COVID-19. Measured with immunoSEQ multiplex PCR; TCRdb has only the in-frame clones, and not every one. In the table there are about 54,000 clones, around 81% of which are singletons. Sequences were obtained from peripheral blood. The origin of the receptors is a woman aged 55-69 years with acute or convalescent COVID-19.

The V call is TRBV6-5, the J call TRBJ1-5, with 10 bases fitting TRBD1. CDR1 is MNHEY and CDR2 is SVGAGI in the germline V gene. CDR3 size: 14 residues. V shed 7 bases, J shed 6 bases, and the junction held 6 bases outside the gene matches. CDR3 in amino acids: CASNGQGEGQPQHF. CDR3 in DNA: TGTGCCAGCAACGGACAGGGGGAAGGTCAGCCCCAGCATTTT.

This clone was detected once. V gene TRBV9 combines with J gene TRBJ2-3; TRBD2 agrees at 8 bases. The CDR3 runs to 15 residues. V lost 3 bases and J lost 2; bases outside the gene matches: 5. Per germline, CDR1 SGDLS and CDR2 YYNGEE. CDR3 sequence reads: CASSGLAMNTDTQYF. The CDR3 nucleotides read TGTGCCAGCAGCGGACTAGCGATGAACACAGATACGCAGTATTTT.

The chain carries TRBV5-4 and TRBJ2-1, with D possibly being TRBD1 (6 bases). The germline gives CDR1 SGHNT, CDR2 YYREEE (reference sequence). V lost 1 base, J lost 10 bases, and 12 bases lay in between. CDR3 size: 13 residues. CDR3 in amino acids: CASSLYQGQEQFF. The DNA of the CDR3 is TGTGCCAGCAGCTTGTATCAGGGACAAGAGCAGTTCTTC.

The chain has TRBV11-2 and TRBJ1-6; no clear D gene. Deletions cut 1 base from V and 0 bases from J, with 4 bases between. The germline CDR1 and CDR2 sequences are SGHAT and FQNNGV. The CDR3 covers 15 residues. CDR3 sequence reads: CASSLGSSYNSPLHF. Here the CDR3 DNA reads TGTGCCAGCAGCTTAGGGAGCTCCTATAATTCACCCCTCCACTTT.

Notes on this clone: This specimen includes other DNA sequences encoding the same CDR3. The V call is TRBV28, the J call TRBJ2-7, with D perhaps TRBD2 (6 bases). From germline, CDR1 is MDHEN and CDR2 SYDVKM. The V and J ends lost 9 bases and 6 bases respectively, with 21 bases between them. The length of the CDR3 is 14 residues. CDR3 residues: CASLTGTPGGEQYF. The CDR3 DNA reads TGTGCCAGTCTTACCGGGACTCCTGGGGGCGAGCAGTACTTC.

This clone was seen once. The CDR3 DNA reads as TGCAGTGCTAGTTCCGGGGGGGTCACAGATACGCAGTATTTT. This sequence encodes CSASSGGVTDTQYF. The genes are TRBV20-1 and TRBJ2-3; 8 positions agree with TRBD2. Germline CDR1 reads DFQATT; CDR2 reads SNEGSKA (reference sequence). CDR3 size: 14 residues. V shed 3 bases, J shed 2 bases, and the junction held 4 bases outside the gene matches.

V is TRBV7-2 and J is TRBJ1-5, with TRBD1 as a possible D gene (6 bases). CDR3 length: 13 residues. V lost 6 bases to trimming and J lost 4 bases, with 10 bases between them. Per germline, CDR1 SGHTA and CDR2 FQGNSA. This CDR3 reads CASRSQGNQPQHF. The CDR3 nucleotides read TGTGCCAGCAGGTCTCAGGGGAATCAGCCCCAGCATTTT.

This clone was observed a handful of times. The chain is built from TRBV27 and TRBJ2-7, with TRBD1 matching 7 bases. The CDR3 totals 13 residues. The germline gives CDR1 MNHEY, CDR2 SMNVEV (reference sequence). The junction had 4 bases not matched to a gene; V was cut back by 8 bases and J by 0 bases. The chain's CDR3 is CASSTGLSYEQYF. CDR3 coding DNA: TGTGCCAGCTCGACAGGGCTCTCCTACGAGCAGTACTTC.

The chain employs TRBV28 and TRBJ2-5; 8 nucleotides line up with TRBD1. The CDR3 has 16 amino acids. CDR1 is MDHEN and CDR2 is SYDVKM in the germline V gene. J gave up 0 bases and V 3 bases, and 6 bases lay outside the gene matches. In DNA, the CDR3 is TGTGCCAGCAGTTTCCAGGGGGCGTCATACCAAGAGACCCAGTACTTC. Translated: CASSFQGASYQETQYF.

The chain carries TRBV19 and TRBJ2-5; tentatively, D is TRBD2 (7 bases). Germline V gene data show CDR1 as LNHDA and CDR2 as SQIVND (reference sequence). V was pared by 5 bases and J by 4 bases, with 17 bases between. This CDR3 is built from 15 residues. The CDR3 sequence is CASSEGQGGGETQYF. The DNA of the CDR3 is TGTGCCAGTAGTGAGGGGCAGGGAGGGGGAGAGACCCAGTACTTC.

The genes are TRBV6-6 and TRBJ1-5; TRBD1 aligns across 12 bases. Germline V lookup: CDR1 MNHNY, CDR2 SVGAGI (reference sequence). V shed 6 bases and J 6 bases; nucleotides not matched to a gene: 6. The CDR3 is 15 amino acids. CDR3 nucleotides: TGTGCCAGCAGCCCCGGGACAGGGGGCGTTCAGCCCCAGCATTTT. Encoded protein: CASSPGTGGVQPQHF.

The J gene is TRBJ1-2, the V gene TRBV7-8; weak D call: TRBD1 (6 bases). The CDR3 is made up of 14 amino acids. Germline V gives CDR1 SGHVS, CDR2 FQNEAQ. Trimming took off 6 bases at V and 8 bases at J, with 19 bases between the two ends. The CDR3 spells CASSDPRGLAGYTF. DNA of the CDR3: TGTGCCAGCAGTGACCCTAGGGGGTTGGCGGGCTACACCTTC.

The chain couples TRBV28 to TRBJ2-7; tentative D call: TRBD1 (6 bases). V was pared by 6 bases and J by 6 bases, with 12 bases between. Germline CDR1 is MDHEN and CDR2 is SYDVKM. The CDR3 has 12 amino acids. CDR3 residues: CASSRTGPEQYF. In DNA form, the CDR3 reads TGTGCCAGCAGCCGCACAGGGCCCGAGCAGTACTTC.

The genes are TRBV7-9 and TRBJ2-7; 7 bases are shared with TRBD1. CDR1 SEHNR and CDR2 FQNEAQ come from the germline V gene (reference sequence). The CDR3 covers 17 residues. The V and J ends lost 0 bases and 5 bases, in that order; junction bases with no gene match: 13. CDR3 nucleotide sequence: TGTGCCAGCAGCTTAGCTTCAGGGACGGGACAGATAAACGAGCAGTACTTC. Translating it yields CASSLASGTGQINEQYF. Full variable domain (remainder filled in from reference TRBV7-9 and TRBJ2-7): DTGVSQNPRHKITKRGQNVTFRCDPISEHNRLYWYRQTLGQGPEFLTYFQNEAQLEKSRLLSDRFSAERPKGSFSTLEIQRTEQGDSAMYLCASSLASGTGQINEQYFGPGTRLTVT.

This rearrangement joins TRBV12-3 or TRBV12-4 to TRBJ1-5; the match to TRBD1 covers 7 bases. CDR3 length equals 13 residues. Unmatched junction bases numbered 6, after V lost 7 bases and J lost 6 bases. In DNA form, the CDR3 reads TGTGCCAGCACCGAGACAGGGATTCAGCCCCAGCATTTT. This sequence encodes CASTETGIQPQHF.

The chain uses TRBV24-1 and TRBJ2-1, with D perhaps matching TRBD2 (6 bases). The CDR3 is 13 amino acids. V was trimmed by 4 bases and J by 4 bases, leaving 7 bases between them. Looked up from germline, CDR1 is KGHDR and CDR2 is SFDVKD. The CDR3 DNA is TGTGCCACCAGTGAGGGAGGTTACAATGAGCAGTTCTTC. Translating gives CATSEGGYNEQFF.

The CDR3 DNA reads as TGTGCCAGCAGTTACGCCCAGCGGGTGGGAGATACGCAGTATTTT. Protein product: CASSYAQRVGDTQYF. The chain carries TRBV6-5 and TRBJ2-3; tentatively, D is TRBD2 (6 bases). CDR1 and CDR2 from the germline V gene are MNHEY and SVGAGI. This CDR3 contains 15 residues. V was cut by 2 bases and J by 5 bases, with 14 bases left in between.

The chain links TRBV2 to TRBJ1-5; perhaps TRBD1 as D (6 bases). V dropped 7 bases and J dropped 7 bases, with 20 bases sitting between them. This CDR3 has 15 residues. The V gene's germline CDR1 is SNHLY and CDR2 FYNNEI. Here the CDR3 DNA reads TGTGCCAGCACCTCGGACAGTAGCAACGGGCAGCCCCAGCATTTT. Translated: CASTSDSSNGQPQHF.

The chain employs TRBV7-3 and TRBJ1-1; 7 bases line up with TRBD1. Trimming removed 5 bases from V and 6 bases from J; junction bases left unmatched: 9. The CDR3 is made up of 14 amino acids. From germline, CDR1 is SGHTA and CDR2 FQGTGA. CDR3 DNA: TGTGCCAGCAGCCGACAGGGAACTGTCGCTGAAGCTTTCTTT. Translating it yields CASSRQGTVAEAFF.

This clone was seen just once. The chain has TRBV19 and TRBJ2-3, with 14 bases identical to TRBD2. After removal of 3 bases from V and 7 bases from J, the junction contained 6 bases not matched to a gene. Germline V gene lookup returns CDR1 LNHDA and CDR2 SQIVND (reference sequence). CDR3 length equals 16 residues. CDR3 region: CASSMGTSGRGNTQYF. In nucleotides, the CDR3 is TGTGCCAGTAGTATGGGGACTAGCGGGAGAGGGAATACGCAGTATTTT.

The rearrangement joins TRBV5-4 to TRBJ2-7, with D possibly TRBD2 on 5 matching bases. There are 15 residues in the CDR3. CDR1 and CDR2 (germline): SGHNT, YYREEE (reference sequence). Trimming removed 0 bases at V and 2 bases at J, with 12 bases between. CDR3 coding DNA: TGTGCCAGCAGCTTGGGGATTAGCGAGACCTACGAGCAGTACTTC. As protein: CASSLGISETYEQYF.

The chain uses TRBV5-1 and TRBJ1-3; a possible D gene is TRBD1 (6 bases). V lost 0 bases to trimming and J lost 2 bases, with 9 bases between them. This CDR3 has 15 residues. In germline, CDR1 is SGHRS, CDR2 YFSETQ. In DNA, the CDR3 is TGCGCCAGCAGCTTGGAGGGGGTTACTGGAAACACCATATATTTT. As protein: CASSLEGVTGNTIYF.

The chain recombines TRBV9 with TRBJ2-5; tentative D call: TRBD2 (5 bases). The germline V and J ends were trimmed by 2 bases and 1 base, with 12 bases remaining between them. The length of the CDR3 is 15 residues. Germline CDR1 is SGDLS and CDR2 is YYNGEE. CDR3 bases: TGTGCCAGCAGCGTCAAAGCGGAACCCCAAGAGACCCAGTACTTC. It translates to CASSVKAEPQETQYF.

The chain recombines TRBV12-3 or TRBV12-4 with TRBJ2-7; D unresolved. This CDR3 has 11 residues. Trimming took 6 bases from V and 4 from J, leaving 7 bases between them. The CDR3 loop reads CASRNTYEQYF. CDR3 sequence (DNA): TGTGCCAGCAGAAACACGTACGAGCAGTACTTC.

The J gene is TRBJ1-5, the V gene TRBV5-4; 10 bases are shared with TRBD1. Per the germline V gene, CDR1 is SGHNT and CDR2 is YYREEE (reference sequence). J was trimmed by 4 bases and V by 0 bases; bases with no gene match: 7. The CDR3 is made up of 17 amino acids. The CDR3 DNA reads TGTGCCAGCAGCTTGGGTGGGGACAGGGGCCCAAATCAGCCCCAGCATTTT. Amino acids: CASSLGGDRGPNQPQHF.

This clone has just one count. This rearrangement joins TRBV30 to TRBJ1-1; D gene unclear. This CDR3 has 15 amino acids. Germline V gene lookup returns CDR1 GTSNPN and CDR2 SVGIG (reference sequence). The V end lost 8 bases, the J end lost 0 bases, and 19 bases lay between the germline ends. In DNA, the CDR3 is TGTGCCACTGGAAAAGGCGGATCACTGAACACTGAAGCTTTCTTT. Its protein product is CATGKGGSLNTEAFF. Complete variable domain (other parts from reference TRBV30 and TRBJ1-1): SQTIHQWPATLVQPVGSPLSLECTVEGTSNPNLYWYRQAAGRGLQLLFYSVGIGQISSEVPQNLSASRPQDRQFILSSKKLLLSDSGFYLCATGKGGSLNTEAFFGQGTRLTVV.